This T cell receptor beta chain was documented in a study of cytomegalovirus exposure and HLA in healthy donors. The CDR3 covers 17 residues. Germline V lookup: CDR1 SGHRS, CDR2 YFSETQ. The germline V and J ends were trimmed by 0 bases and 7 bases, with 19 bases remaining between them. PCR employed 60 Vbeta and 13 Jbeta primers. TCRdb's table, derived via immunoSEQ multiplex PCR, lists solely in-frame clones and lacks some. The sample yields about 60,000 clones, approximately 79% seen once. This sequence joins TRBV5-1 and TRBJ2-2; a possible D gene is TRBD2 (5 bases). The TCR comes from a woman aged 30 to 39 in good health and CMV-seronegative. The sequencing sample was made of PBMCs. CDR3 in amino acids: CASSLVVLRGSVGELFF. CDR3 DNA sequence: TGCGCCAGCAGCTTGGTTGTCCTAAGAGGGAGCGTCGGGGAGCTGTTTTTT.